The present T cell receptor (beta chain) was sequenced within a study of T cells in Graves' hyperthyroidism and ophthalmopathy. On the study more broadly: Specimen type is peripheral blood, collected at initial diagnosis prior to any treatment. Overall study results and limits: Expanded thyroid clonotypes (above 0.001) were mostly also found in blood.

This clonotype came up many times. Its antigen is still unknown. TCR beta CDR3 sequences were amplified from RNA transcripts. TCR CDR3 underwent first-round RT-PCR with the HTBI primer set. MiXCR, run by TCRdb on the multiplex PCR reads, gives a single entry per CDR3 protein. The sample records more than 650,000 distinct CDR3 sequences, 12% to 15% being singletons. The receptor comes from a woman between 18 and 30 years old with Graves' hyperthyroidism. The source material was blood.

The CDR3 DNA follows: TGTGCCTGTTCACAGGATCTCGGGACTAATGAAAAACTGTTTTTT. It is translated as CACSQDLGTNEKLFF. The chain combines TRBV30 with TRBJ1-4; D may be TRBD1 (5 bases). This CDR3 has 15 residues. The V and J ends lost 6 bases and 2 bases respectively, with 16 bases between them. Germline V gene data show CDR1 as GTSNPN and CDR2 as SVGIG (reference sequence).